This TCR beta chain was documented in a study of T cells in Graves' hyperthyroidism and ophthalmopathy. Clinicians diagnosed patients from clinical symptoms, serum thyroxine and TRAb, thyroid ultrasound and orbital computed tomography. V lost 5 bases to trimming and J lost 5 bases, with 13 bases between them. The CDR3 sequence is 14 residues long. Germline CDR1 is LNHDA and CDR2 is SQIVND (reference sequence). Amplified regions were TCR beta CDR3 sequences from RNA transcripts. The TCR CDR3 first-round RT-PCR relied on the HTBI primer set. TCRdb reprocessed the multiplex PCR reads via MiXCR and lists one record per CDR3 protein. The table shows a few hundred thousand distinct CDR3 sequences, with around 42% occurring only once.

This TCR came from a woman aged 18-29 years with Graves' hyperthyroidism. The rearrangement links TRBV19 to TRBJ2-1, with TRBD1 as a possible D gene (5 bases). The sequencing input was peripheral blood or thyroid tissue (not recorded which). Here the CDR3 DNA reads TGTGCCAGTAGTGGCAGGGTTCGGAACAATGAGCAGTTCTTC. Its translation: CASSGRVRNNEQFF.